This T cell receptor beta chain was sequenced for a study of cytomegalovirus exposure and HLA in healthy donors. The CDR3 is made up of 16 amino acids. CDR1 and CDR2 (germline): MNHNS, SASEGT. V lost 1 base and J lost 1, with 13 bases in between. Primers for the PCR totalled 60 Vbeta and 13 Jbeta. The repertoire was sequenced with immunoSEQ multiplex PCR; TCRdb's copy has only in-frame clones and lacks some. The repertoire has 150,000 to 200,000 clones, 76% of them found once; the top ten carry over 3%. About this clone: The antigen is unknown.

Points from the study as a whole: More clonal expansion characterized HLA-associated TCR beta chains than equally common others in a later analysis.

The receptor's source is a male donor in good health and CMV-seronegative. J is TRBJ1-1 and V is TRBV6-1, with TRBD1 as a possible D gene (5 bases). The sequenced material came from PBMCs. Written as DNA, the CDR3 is TGTGCCAGCAGTGAAGGGACTATAAGGGGGAACACTGAAGCTTTCTTT. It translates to CASSEGTIRGNTEAFF.